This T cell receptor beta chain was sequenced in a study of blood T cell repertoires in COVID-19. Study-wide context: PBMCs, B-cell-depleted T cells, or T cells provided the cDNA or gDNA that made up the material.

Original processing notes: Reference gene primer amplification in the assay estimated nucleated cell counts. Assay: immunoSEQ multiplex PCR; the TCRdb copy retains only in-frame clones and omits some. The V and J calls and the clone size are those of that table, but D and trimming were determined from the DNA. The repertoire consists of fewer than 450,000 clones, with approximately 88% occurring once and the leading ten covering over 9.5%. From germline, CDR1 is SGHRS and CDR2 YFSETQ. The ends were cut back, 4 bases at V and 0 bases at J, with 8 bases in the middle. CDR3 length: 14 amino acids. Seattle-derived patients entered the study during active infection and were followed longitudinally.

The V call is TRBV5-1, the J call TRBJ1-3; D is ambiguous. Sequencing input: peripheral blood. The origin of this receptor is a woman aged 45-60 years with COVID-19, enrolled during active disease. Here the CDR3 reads CASSPRGSGNTIYF. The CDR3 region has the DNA TGCGCCAGCAGCCCCCGGGGCTCTGGAAACACCATATATTTT. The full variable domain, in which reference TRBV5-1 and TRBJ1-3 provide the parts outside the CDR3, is KAGVTQTPRYLIKTRGQQVTLSCSPISGHRSVSWYQQTPGQGLQFLFEYFSETQRNKGNFPGRFSGRQFSNSRSEMNVSTLELGDSALYLCASSPRGSGNTIYFGEGSWLTVV.